This record covers a single T cell receptor (beta chain). The target antigen is unknown. The V end lost 1 base, the J end lost 3 bases, and 7 bases lay between the germline ends. Germline V gives CDR1 MGHRA, CDR2 YSYEKL. The CDR3 loop spans 14 amino acids. This entry is derived from a study of T-cell memory formation after mild COVID-19. Overall study results and limits: Pre-infection memory contained some responding clones, which suggested that cross-reactive memory had joined. Second-wave clones that peaked on day 37 lacked confirmed SARS-CoV-2 specificity. Clones that contracted from day 15 to 85 had balanced CD4/CD8; later expanders were CD4+ biased.

TCRdb itself ran the 5' RACE reads through MiXCR, one entry per CDR3 protein. The table shows some 200,000 distinct CDR3 sequences, with roughly 23% occurring only once. The V and J genes are TRBV4-1 and TRBJ2-1, with no clear D. The sample consisted of PBMCs or a T cell subset sorted from them (not recorded which). The receptor's source is an adult woman who had mild COVID-19 (a few samples of this study predate the infection). Cell type and time point are not known. This chain's CDR3 is CASSQGRDYNEQFF. The DNA for the CDR3 is TGCGCCAGCAGCCAAGGACGCGACTACAATGAGCAGTTCTTC.